This TCR beta chain is drawn from a study of T cells in Graves' hyperthyroidism and ophthalmopathy. Overall study findings and caveats: From stable hyperthyroidism, ophthalmopathy was set apart by a 13 V-J model. Most clonotypes expanded in thyroid above 0.001 were likewise present in blood. Model-based prediction identified ophthalmopathy a median 6.5 months prior to its onset.

There are many counts of this clonotype. The antigen remains undetermined. RNA transcripts yielded amplified TCR beta CDR3 regions. When the TCR CDR3 underwent first-round RT-PCR, the HTBI primer set was used. TCRdb independently ran MiXCR on the multiplex PCR reads; one entry per CDR3 protein. The table shows under 400,000 distinct CDR3 sequences, with around 15% occurring only once. The receptor was derived from a woman in her sixties with Graves' ophthalmopathy. Sequenced sample: blood.

CDR3 residues: CASSLGTTNTGELFF. For the CDR3, the DNA is TGTGCCAGCAGTTTAGGGACAACGAACACCGGGGAGCTGTTTTTT. The rearrangement links TRBV12-3 or TRBV12-4 to TRBJ2-2, with D possibly being TRBD1 (5 bases). The CDR3 has 15 amino acids. Trimming removed 1 base from V and 0 bases from J, with 6 bases in between.